This entry lists 30 T cell receptor beta chains sequenced from one sample in a study of cytomegalovirus exposure and HLA in healthy donors. Use of 60 Vbeta and 13 Jbeta primers characterized the PCR. TCRdb's table, derived via immunoSEQ multiplex PCR, lists solely in-frame clones and lacks some. The table lists about 200,000 clones, more than 65% of them singletons. Sequenced material: PBMCs. Receptors were obtained from a man aged 18-30 years in good health and CMV-seronegative.

The chain links TRBV5-1 to TRBJ2-3, with TRBD2 as a possible D gene (6 bases). V was shortened by 0 bases and J by 0 bases, with 8 bases between the two germline ends. CDR1 is SGHRS and CDR2 is YFSETQ in the germline V gene. This CDR3 comprises 15 residues. CDR3 sequence: CASSLAGASTDTQYF. The DNA of the CDR3 is TGCGCCAGCAGCTTGGCGGGAGCAAGCACAGATACGCAGTATTTT.

This rearrangement joins TRBV5-6 to TRBJ2-5; the D gene is possibly TRBD2 (7 bases). The CDR3 has 15 amino acids. V gave up 1 base and J gave up 5 bases, with 15 bases separating them. From germline, CDR1 is SGHDT and CDR2 YYEEEE. CDR3: CASSLKAGAEETQYF. As DNA, the CDR3 is TGTGCCAGCAGCTTGAAGGCGGGGGCAGAGGAGACCCAGTACTTC.

Details on this clone: At one boundary the junction diverges from the germline segment, which might be a read error. The J gene is TRBJ2-7, the V gene TRBV6-5; 7 bases are shared with TRBD2. The CDR3 runs 15 residues. Per germline, CDR1 MNHEY and CDR2 SVGAGI. The CDR3 is CASSDSSGSLDEQYF. CDR3 nucleotides: TGTGCCAGCAGTGACTCTAGCGGTTCGTTGGACGAGCAGTACTTC.

This clone was counted a few times. This sequence joins TRBV9 and TRBJ2-3; 7 bases fit TRBD2. Trimming took 0 bases from V and 1 from J; bases not matched to a gene: 11. Germline CDR1 is SGDLS and CDR2 is YYNGEE. There are 18 residues in the CDR3. CDR3 in DNA: TGTGCCAGCAGCGTAGCTCGGTACGGCGGGAGTGGCACAGATACGCAGTATTTT. Translated: CASSVARYGGSGTDTQYF.

The rearrangement joins TRBV19 to TRBJ2-4; 7 nucleotides align to TRBD2. Germline CDR1 LNHDA, CDR2 SQIVND (reference sequence). The ends lost 3 bases at V and 2 bases at J; junction bases unmatched: 1. The CDR3 spans 14 residues. The CDR3 nucleotides read TGTGCCAGTAGTATGGGGGGGACCAAAAACATTCAGTACTTC. Protein sequence: CASSMGGTKNIQYF. The variable domain in full, with the rest retrieved from reference TRBV19 and TRBJ2-4, is DGGITQSPKYLFRKEGQNVTLSCEQNLNHDAMYWYRQDPGQGLRLIYYSQIVNDFQKGDIAEGYSVSREKKESFPLTVTSAQKNPTAFYLCASSMGGTKNIQYFGAGTRLSVL.

This chain uses TRBV19 with TRBJ1-5; D not resolved. Deletions cut 7 bases from V and 4 bases from J, with 17 bases between. The CDR3 has 15 amino acids. Germline V gives CDR1 LNHDA, CDR2 SQIVND (reference sequence). This CDR3 is CASIPREVGNQPQHF. DNA for the CDR3: TGTGCCAGTATTCCGAGGGAGGTTGGAAATCAGCCCCAGCATTTT.

V and J are TRBV5-1 and TRBJ2-2; 8 nucleotides agree with TRBD2. The germline V gene encodes CDR1 SGHRS and CDR2 YFSETQ. V trimming: 7 bases; J trimming: 5 bases; junction bases outside the gene matches: 10. The CDR3 totals 15 residues. CDR3 coding DNA: TGCGCCAGCTGGCAAGCGGGAGCTGGGACCGGGGAGCTGTTTTTT. Residues: CASWQAGAGTGELFF.

The chain employs TRBV7-9 and TRBJ2-3; TRBD2 matches at 15 bases. The junction had 4 bases not matched to a gene; V was cut back by 4 bases and J by 2 bases. Germline CDR1 reads SEHNR; CDR2 reads FQNEAQ (reference sequence). This CDR3 spans 17 amino acids. CDR3 bases: TGTGCCAGCAGCTCGAGGACTAGCGGGAGGGACACAGATACGCAGTATTTT. Residues: CASSSRTSGRDTDTQYF. Filled out from reference TRBV7-9 and TRBJ2-3, the complete variable domain reads DTGVSQNPRHKITKRGQNVTFRCDPISEHNRLYWYRQTLGQGPEFLTYFQNEAQLEKSRLLSDRFSAERPKGSFSTLEIQRTEQGDSAMYLCASSSRTSGRDTDTQYFGPGTRLTVL.

This clone was detected a few times. The rearrangement joins TRBV7-2 to TRBJ1-2; 8 positions match TRBD1. The V gene end was trimmed by 2 bases and the J gene end by 7 bases; junction bases not matched to a gene: 6. This CDR3 region has 14 residues. The germline V gene encodes CDR1 SGHTA and CDR2 FQGNSA. The CDR3 nucleotides read TGTGCCAGCAGCTTATCGACAGGGGCTGGTGGCTACACCTTC. Its protein is CASSLSTGAGGYTF.

V usage is TRBV7-6 and J usage is TRBJ2-1, with TRBD2 identical over 10 bases. The ends lost 5 bases at V and 4 bases at J; junction bases unmatched: 8. CDR3 length: 16 residues. CDR1 SGHVS and CDR2 FNYEAQ come from the germline V gene. The CDR3 region is CASSVLAGGSYNEQFF. The CDR3 coding sequence is TGTGCCAGCAGCGTATTAGCGGGAGGATCTTACAATGAGCAGTTCTTC.

The rearrangement uses TRBV2 and TRBJ1-2; D not certain. The CDR3 runs to 12 residues. The V gene's germline CDR1 is SNHLY and CDR2 FYNNEI. The germline V and J ends were trimmed by 8 bases and 7 bases, with 14 bases remaining between them. CDR3 bases: TGTGCCAGCGGGAGGGTAATTGGTGGCTACACCTTC. It translates to CASGRVIGGYTF.

The DNA for the CDR3 is TGTGCCACCAGCCCGGTCGACGGCAGAGAGGACACTGAAGCTTTCTTT. Amino acids: CATSPVDGREDTEAFF. The rearrangement links TRBV15 to TRBJ1-1; D is unresolved. The CDR3 covers 16 residues. Germline assignment: CDR1 LNHNV and CDR2 YYDKDF (reference sequence). V was cut by 5 bases and J by 3 bases, with 19 bases left in between.

This chain joins TRBV11-2 and TRBJ1-1; 8 bases agree with TRBD1. The CDR3 has 16 amino acids. CDR1 is SGHAT, CDR2 FQNNGV, per germline. V was pared by 3 bases and J by 6 bases, with 12 bases of the junction left unmatched. CDR3 DNA sequence: TGTGCCAGCAGCTTTCCCAAGTTGACAGGGGAGGCTGAAGCTTTCTTT. Amino acids: CASSFPKLTGEAEAFF.

The chain joins TRBV29-1 to TRBJ1-3; 8 nucleotides line up with TRBD1. Trimming at V came to 5 bases and at J to 2 bases, leaving 5 bases not matched to a gene. CDR1 and CDR2 (germline): SQVTM, ANQGSEA. CDR3 length: 14 residues. The CDR3 DNA reads TGCAGCGTTATTGACAGGGGTGCTGGAAACACCATATATTTT. Encoded protein: CSVIDRGAGNTIYF.

The J gene is TRBJ2-1, the V gene TRBV7-9, with D possibly matching TRBD2 (5 bases). Germline V gene lookup returns CDR1 SEHNR and CDR2 FQNEAQ (reference sequence). V dropped 4 bases and J dropped 7 bases, with 11 bases sitting between them. The CDR3 has 13 amino acids. In nucleotides, the CDR3 is TGTGCCAGCAGCTCCCCGAGAGGGAATGAGCAGTTCTTC. Amino acid sequence: CASSSPRGNEQFF.

The V and J genes are TRBV5-6 and TRBJ1-2, with D tentatively TRBD1 (5 bases). This CDR3 spans 15 amino acids. From germline, CDR1 is SGHDT and CDR2 YYEEEE. Trimming stripped 3 bases from V and 2 bases from J, with 14 bases between. CDR3 bases: TGTGCCAGCAGCTCCATTTTTACAGGAAACTATGGCTACACCTTC. Its translation is CASSSIFTGNYGYTF.

The count of this clone is one. J is TRBJ2-7 and V is TRBV28; 8 bases align to TRBD2. The CDR3 covers 16 residues. After removal of 4 bases from V and 2 bases from J, the junction contained 10 bases not matched to a gene. Germline loops: CDR1 MDHEN, CDR2 SYDVKM. DNA for the CDR3: TGTGCCAGCAGTTCCCTCTCTGGCGGGAGGCCCTACGAGCAGTACTTC. It is translated as CASSSLSGGRPYEQYF.

The chain joins TRBV5-6 to TRBJ2-7, with TRBD2 matching over 10 bases. This CDR3 spans 18 amino acids. V trimming: 3 bases; J trimming: 3 bases; junction bases outside the gene matches: 15. Germline V gives CDR1 SGHDT, CDR2 YYEEEE. CDR3: CASSSEMGRSSGSYEQYF. DNA for the CDR3: TGTGCCAGCAGCTCCGAAATGGGGCGTTCTAGCGGGAGCTACGAGCAGTACTTC. Together with reference TRBV5-6 and TRBJ2-7, the CDR3 gives the full variable domain: DAGVTQSPTHLIKTRGQQVTLRCSPKSGHDTVSWYQQALGQGPQFIFQYYEEEERQRGNFPDRFSGHQFPNYSSELNVNALLLGDSALYLCASSSEMGRSSGSYEQYFGPGTRLTVT.

This chain uses TRBV6-1 with TRBJ2-3; 12 nucleotides match TRBD2. Looked up from germline, CDR1 is MNHNS and CDR2 is SASEGT. The CDR3 totals 16 residues. J was trimmed by 2 bases and V by 1 base; bases with no gene match: 1. The CDR3 loop reads CASSEGLAGVTDTQYF. CDR3 sequence (DNA): TGTGCCAGCAGTGAAGGACTAGCGGGAGTCACAGATACGCAGTATTTT.

The rearrangement joins TRBV7-9 to TRBJ1-2; unclear D gene. Germline lookup yields CDR1 SEHNR and CDR2 FQNEAQ (reference sequence). This CDR3 region has 14 residues. Trimming stripped 7 bases from V and 5 bases from J, with 17 bases between. CDR3 sequence reads: CASNVGGIVYGYTF. The DNA for the CDR3 is TGTGCCAGCAACGTTGGCGGGATTGTATATGGCTACACCTTC.

The rearrangement uses TRBV28 and TRBJ2-7, with a weak D call TRBD1 (5 bases). In germline, CDR1 is MDHEN, CDR2 SYDVKM. V lost 8 bases and J lost 2, with 19 bases in between. The CDR3 totals 15 residues. The DNA for the CDR3 is TGTGCCAGCCTTGATGTAAGGGGCCGTACCTACGAGCAGTACTTC. It translates to CASLDVRGRTYEQYF.

The chain couples TRBV9 to TRBJ2-4, with 15 bases lining up with TRBD2. V lost 5 bases and J lost 6; bases outside the gene matches: 9. Germline V gene data show CDR1 as SGDLS and CDR2 as YYNGEE. The CDR3 length is 17 residues. DNA for the CDR3: TGTGCCAGCAGTCCACGGACTAGCGGGAGGGCGGGAAACATTCAGTACTTC. This sequence encodes CASSPRTSGRAGNIQYF.

This sequence joins TRBV2 and TRBJ2-1; 10 nucleotides match TRBD2. This CDR3 has 19 amino acids. Trimming cost V 5 bases and J 7 bases; bases outside gene matches: 20. Germline CDR1 SNHLY, CDR2 FYNNEI. The CDR3 DNA reads as TGTGCCAGCAGTCCCTCGGGACTAGCGCGTGCCGAACGCTGGAATGAGCAGTTCTTC. Residues: CASSPSGLARAERWNEQFF.

This chain uses TRBV28 with TRBJ2-7, with TRBD2 matching over 7 bases. Germline V gene sequence: CDR1 MDHEN, CDR2 SYDVKM. J lost 0 bases, V lost 7 bases, and 9 bases had no gene match. The CDR3 runs 15 residues. The DNA of the CDR3 is TGTGCCAGCACCACGGGAGGTTCCCACTCCTACGAGCAGTACTTC. Translation gives CASTTGGSHSYEQYF.

V is TRBV4-2 and J is TRBJ1-3; D gene uncertain. The V end lost 4 bases, the J end lost 0 bases, and 13 bases lay between the germline ends. Per germline, CDR1 LGHNA and CDR2 YNFKEQ. This CDR3 spans 16 amino acids. As DNA, the CDR3 is TGTGCCAGCAGCCCCCAGGCGGACTACTCTGGAAACACCATATATTTT. Encoded protein: CASSPQADYSGNTIYF.

This chain links TRBV5-1 with TRBJ2-7; 13 positions match TRBD2. The CDR3 is 18 amino acids. CDR1 and CDR2 from the germline V gene are SGHRS and YFSETQ. The V and J ends lost 4 bases and 0 bases, in that order; junction bases with no gene match: 10. The CDR3 nucleotides are TGCGCCAGCAGCCCCCGGACTAGCGGGAGATGGAGCTCCTACGAGCAGTACTTC. This encodes CASSPRTSGRWSSYEQYF.

J is TRBJ2-3 and V is TRBV27; tentative D call: TRBD1 (6 bases). Trimming stripped 5 bases from V and 3 bases from J, with 15 bases between. The CDR3 covers 15 residues. CDR1 and CDR2 from the germline V gene are MNHEY and SMNVEV (reference sequence). The CDR3 bases are TGTGCCAGCAGTCCCGGGACAACAAAAACAGATACGCAGTATTTT. Translated, it gives CASSPGTTKTDTQYF.

This clone showed up just once. The V call is TRBV6-5, the J call TRBJ1-2; 10 bases align to TRBD1. V was pared by 0 bases and J by 6 bases, with 4 bases of the junction left unmatched. The germline CDR1 and CDR2 sequences are MNHEY and SVGAGI. The CDR3 spans 15 residues. Here the CDR3 reads CASSYSSGTGDGYTF. The CDR3 DNA sequence: TGTGCCAGCAGTTACTCTTCCGGGACAGGGGATGGCTACACCTTC.

This sequence joins TRBV1 and TRBJ2-6; the D call TRBD1 from the table was never checked on the DNA. TRBV1 is assigned pseudogene status. The CDR3 sequence is 13 residues long. This CDR3 reads CTSSPGQGLCLTF. In nucleotides, the CDR3 is TGCACCAGCAGCCCGGGACAGGGTCTGTGCCTGACTTTC.

This clone was seen only a few times. This sequence joins TRBV2 and TRBJ1-6; the D is unclear. Germline CDR1 reads SNHLY; CDR2 reads FYNNEI. With 5 bases removed from V and 0 bases from J, the gap between germline ends came to 5 bases. The CDR3 contains 14 residues. CDR3 coding DNA: TGTGCCAGCAGTACCAGCTCCTATAATTCACCCCTCCACTTT. It translates to CASSTSSYNSPLHF.